This entry features one T cell receptor beta chain sequence. This sample was taken from a study of blood T cell repertoires in COVID-19. Looking at the study overall: Samples representing acute and convalescent COVID-19 were sourced from the United States, Italy and Spain.

Everyone who took part was roughly 18 to 90 years old, and they came from about two dozen US areas. In assigning cohorts, the study relied on participant-reported clinical history. Profiling relied on immunoSEQ multiplex PCR, and the TCRdb table lists in-frame clones only, not all of them. This table has fewer than 400,000 clones, more than 85% appearing once. The CDR3 loop spans 14 amino acids. The germline gives CDR1 LNHDA, CDR2 SQIVND (reference sequence). V was shortened by 0 bases and J by 1 base, with 6 bases between the two germline ends. The rearrangement links TRBV19 to TRBJ1-1, with unresolved D. The sequencing input was PBMCs or T cells enriched from blood (not recorded which). This clonotype originated in a woman aged 25 to 39 who had recovered from COVID-19. The CDR3 reads CASSIDLSNTEAFF. DNA for the CDR3: TGTGCCAGTAGTATAGATCTTTCGAACACTGAAGCTTTCTTT.